This T cell receptor (beta chain) was identified in a study of T cell responses to AZD1222 COVID-19 vaccine. Germline CDR1 is MDHEN and CDR2 is SYDVKM. The CDR3 extends over 14 amino acids. The V and J ends lost 4 bases and 6 bases respectively, with 13 bases between them. Only in-frame clones appear in the TCRdb table, and some are missing; sequencing was by immunoSEQ multiplex PCR. The sample consists of fewer than 200,000 clones, about 90% of them appearing once. This clone was found once. The receptor comes from an adult in good health. The source material was peripheral blood, sampled on day 0 of AZD1222 vaccination. The V and J genes are TRBV28 and TRBJ2-1, with D perhaps matching TRBD1 (5 bases). CDR3 nucleotides: TGTGCCAGCAGTTCTGGTGGACAAATCAATGAGCAGTTCTTC. Amino acids: CASSSGGQINEQFF.